These 18 T cell receptor beta chains were all obtained from the same sample, sequenced in a study of radiation and T cells in renal cell carcinoma. Time point meaning: blood 4 weeks post-SBRT, at nephrectomy. As for treatment: 15 Gy SBRT to primary tumor, nephrectomy 4 weeks later. The protocol was immunoSEQ multiplex PCR, while the TCRdb copy is restricted to in-frame clones and leaves out a portion. In the table there are fewer than 200,000 clones, 88% of which are singletons. The source material was blood, sampled from a patient whose treatment included radiotherapy and nephrectomy. The receptor set was obtained from a woman aged 50 to 60 with renal cell carcinoma.

V and J are TRBV9 and TRBJ2-1; 9 nucleotides line up with TRBD1. CDR1 and CDR2 from the germline V gene are SGDLS and YYNGEE. Trimming removed 3 bases from V and 7 bases from J; junction bases left unmatched: 8. CDR3 length: 15 amino acids. The CDR3 nucleotides are TGTGCCAGCAGCGCCCCCGGGACAGGGTTGAATGAGCAGTTCTTC. This encodes CASSAPGTGLNEQFF.

V gene TRBV25-1 combines with J gene TRBJ2-1; 8 bases are a match to TRBD2. V trimming: 1 base; J trimming: 1 base; junction bases outside the gene matches: 9. Germline CDR1 MGHDK, CDR2 SYGVNS. The CDR3 sequence is 18 residues long. CDR3 sequence: CASSEWGFVAGSYNEQFF. DNA for the CDR3: TGTGCCAGCAGTGAATGGGGTTTTGTAGCGGGGTCCTACAATGAGCAGTTCTTC.

J is TRBJ1-2 and V is TRBV7-9; 9 bases are shared with TRBD1. CDR3 length: 16 residues. Per germline, CDR1 SEHNR and CDR2 FQNEAQ (reference sequence). V gave up 4 bases and J gave up 4 bases; unmatched junction bases: 10. The CDR3 nucleotides read TGTGCCAGCAGCTCTTTCTCGACAGGGGGAGGCTATGGCTACACCTTC. Its protein is CASSSFSTGGGYGYTF.

The genes are TRBV6-1 and TRBJ2-2; D not certain. The germline CDR1 and CDR2 sequences are MNHNS and SASEGT. The V gene lost 6 bases and the J gene lost 3 bases, with 8 bases spanning the gap. There are 13 residues in the CDR3. CDR3 sequence: CASSATDTGELFF. CDR3 coding DNA: TGTGCCAGCAGCGCGACGGACACCGGGGAGCTGTTTTTT.

Comment on this clone: At the DNA level, this CDR3 is encoded by other sequences in the same sample as well. This sequence joins TRBV14 and TRBJ1-2; maybe TRBD1 (6 bases). The V end was cut by 1 base, the J end by 7 bases, with 10 bases between. Germline V CDR1 and CDR2: SGHDN, FVKESK. The CDR3 is 13 amino acids. CDR3 nucleotides: TGTGCCAGCAGCCAAGTCAGGGGCCGTGGCTACACCTTC. Its translation: CASSQVRGRGYTF.

In this sample, this clone turned up once. This sequence joins TRBV7-2 and TRBJ2-2; no clear D gene. This CDR3 is built from 13 residues. The germline gives CDR1 SGHTA, CDR2 FQGNSA. Trimming removed 2 bases at V and 2 bases at J, with 3 bases between. The CDR3 bases are TGTGCCAGCAGCTTACTTAACACCGGGGAGCTGTTTTTT. Translation gives CASSLLNTGELFF.

The CDR3 loop reads CATGGAYNEQFF. CDR3 nucleotides: TGTGCCACTGGGGGTGCCTACAATGAGCAGTTCTTC. The gene calls are TRBV6-5 and TRBJ2-1; D may match TRBD1 or TRBD2 (5 bases each). The CDR3 has 12 amino acids. The ends were cut back, 10 bases at V and 2 bases at J, with 9 bases in the middle. Germline V lookup: CDR1 MNHEY, CDR2 SVGAGI.

The chain combines TRBV4-1 with TRBJ2-7; TRBD1 or TRBD2 may be the D gene (5 bases each). In germline, CDR1 is MGHRA, CDR2 YSYEKL. CDR3 length: 15 amino acids. V was pared by 4 bases and J by 2 bases, with 15 bases between. CDR3 region: CASSRSGTGAYEQYF. The CDR3 DNA sequence: TGCGCCAGCAGCCGGTCCGGGACGGGCGCCTACGAGCAGTACTTC.

This clone was recorded only once. The V call is TRBV6-5, the J call TRBJ1-2; unclear D gene. The CDR3 runs to 14 residues. The V gene lost 6 bases and the J gene lost 4 bases, with 15 bases spanning the gap. In germline, CDR1 is MNHEY, CDR2 SVGAGI. CDR3 loop: CASRQSGLVYGYTF. DNA of the CDR3: TGTGCCAGCAGACAATCAGGTTTAGTCTATGGCTACACCTTC.

V usage is TRBV7-9 and J usage is TRBJ1-3; maybe TRBD1 (6 bases). V lost 2 bases to trimming and J lost 3 bases, with 14 bases between them. The germline CDR1 and CDR2 sequences are SEHNR and FQNEAQ (reference sequence). The CDR3 loop spans 16 amino acids. The CDR3 reads CASSLSKGVDGNTIYF. Here the CDR3 DNA reads TGTGCCAGCAGCTTAAGTAAGGGGGTTGATGGAAACACCATATATTTT.

The chain links TRBV6-5 to TRBJ2-3, with TRBD2 matching 10 bases. V shed 0 bases, J shed 6 bases, and the junction held 6 bases outside the gene matches. The germline V gene encodes CDR1 MNHEY and CDR2 SVGAGI. The CDR3 has 16 amino acids. The CDR3 DNA sequence: TGTGCCAGCAGTTACTCGACCAGCGGGGGGGAGGATACGCAGTATTTT. It translates to CASSYSTSGGEDTQYF.

The rearrangement joins TRBV7-2 to TRBJ2-1; TRBD2 matches at 10 bases. The V segment lost 3 bases and the J segment 8 bases; nucleotides outside the gene matches: 4. Germline CDR1 reads SGHTA; CDR2 reads FQGNSA. CDR3 length: 14 amino acids. The CDR3 here is CASSLPSGGHEQFF. CDR3 in DNA: TGTGCCAGCAGCTTGCCTAGCGGGGGCCATGAGCAGTTCTTC.

The chain links TRBV5-1 to TRBJ1-4; tentative D call: TRBD1 (6 bases). This CDR3 region has 15 residues. Trimming removed 4 bases at V and 5 bases at J, with 15 bases between. Germline-derived CDR1 and CDR2 are SGHRS and YFSETQ. The CDR3 DNA sequence: TGCGCCAGCAGCAGGGAGGGACACGGGAATGAAAAACTGTTTTTT. This gives the protein CASSREGHGNEKLFF.

The chain is built from TRBV5-4 and TRBJ1-1; 9 bases align to TRBD1. After removal of 10 bases from V and 11 bases from J, the junction contained 18 bases not matched to a gene. CDR3 size: 14 residues. Germline V gives CDR1 SGHNT, CDR2 YYREEE (reference sequence). CDR3 sequence reads: CASRSRDRASGAFF. The CDR3 bases are TGTGCCTCCAGATCCCGGGACAGGGCCTCTGGGGCTTTCTTT.

The gene calls are TRBV6-5 and TRBJ1-1; D perhaps matches TRBD1 (5 bases). This CDR3 is built from 15 residues. Trimming shortened V by 6 bases and J by 1 base, and 15 bases separated the two germline ends. Germline CDR1 MNHEY, CDR2 SVGAGI. The CDR3 DNA reads TGTGCCAGCAGCCGCATAGGGGCGTCGAACACTGAAGCTTTCTTT. Translated: CASSRIGASNTEAFF.

The chain is built from TRBV1 and TRBJ2-3; TRBD1 is the table's D call and was not checked against the DNA. TRBV1 is marked as a pseudogene. The CDR3 totals 18 residues. The CDR3 is CTSSQPLTGGWGTDTQYF. In nucleotides, the CDR3 is TGCACCAGCAGCCAACCCCTTACAGGCGGCTGGGGCACAGATACGCAGTATTTT.

This chain uses TRBV11-2 with TRBJ2-5; D is perhaps TRBD2 (6 bases). The CDR3 covers 13 residues. V lost 4 bases, J lost 4 bases, and 10 bases lay in between. Germline V gene lookup returns CDR1 SGHAT and CDR2 FQNNGV. The CDR3 coding sequence is TGTGCCAGCAGCTACACGCGGGGAGAGACCCAGTACTTC. Translation: CASSYTRGETQYF.

In its sample, this clone was seen a few times. This chain uses TRBV7-9 with TRBJ2-1, with TRBD1 matching over 7 bases. This CDR3 has 17 residues. Trimming took 6 bases from V and 3 from J; bases not matched to a gene: 14. Germline lookup yields CDR1 SEHNR and CDR2 FQNEAQ (reference sequence). CDR3 in amino acids: CASSHYRTGIDYNEQFF. In nucleotides, the CDR3 is TGTGCCAGCAGTCATTACAGGACAGGTATAGACTACAATGAGCAGTTCTTC.